This T cell receptor beta chain originates from a study of blood T cell repertoires in COVID-19. For the study at large: Researchers got acute and convalescent COVID-19 samples from the United States, Italy and Spain. Sources were T cells, B-cell-depleted T cells, or PBMCs; the material itself was cDNA or gDNA.

Authors' data handling: Researchers report that nucleated cell counts were estimated from reference gene primer amplification. Assay: immunoSEQ multiplex PCR; the TCRdb copy retains only in-frame clones and omits some. That table furnishes V, J and clone size, whereas the DNA furnished D and trimming. The sample lists 63,000 or so clones, roughly 90% occurring once. The receptor comes from a man aged 55-75 years with acute or convalescent COVID-19. The specimen was peripheral blood.

The CDR3 DNA follows: TGCGCCAGCCGACCCCTCGGGGGGGACACTGAAGCTTTCTTT. Its translation is CASRPLGGDTEAFF. This chain uses TRBV5-1 with TRBJ1-1, with D possibly matching TRBD1 (5 bases). V lost 7 bases, J lost 3 bases, and 16 bases lay in between. Per the germline V gene, CDR1 is SGHRS and CDR2 is YFSETQ. There are 14 residues in the CDR3.